This is a list of T cell receptor beta chains from one sample in a study of blood T cell repertoires in COVID-19. The data were produced by immunoSEQ multiplex PCR, yet TCRdb's version contains in-frame clones alone and is incomplete. The sample comprises 37,000 or so clones, approximately 80% of which are singletons, and 2% rests with the top ten. The source material was peripheral blood. The receptors come from a man aged 55 to 70 with active COVID-19. Each CDR3 is given with its conserved first and last residue. A D gene is named only where the DNA matches it firmly. Only some rows state a clone size, as once, few, many or a class for expanded clones.

CDR3aa: CASSTGLAGEEGEQYF
CDR3nt: TGTGCCAGCAGCACTGGACTAGCGGGAGAGGAGGGCGAGCAGTACTTC
abundance: -
j_gene: TRBJ2-7
v_gene: TRBV5-4
d_gene: TRBD2

CDR3aa: CASSYSLDNNQPQHF
CDR3nt: TGTGCCAGCAGTTACTCGCTGGACAACAATCAGCCCCAGCATTTT
abundance: -
j_gene: TRBJ1-5
v_gene: TRBV6-2/TRBV6-3
d_gene: -

CDR3aa: CASSNRGGTEAFF
CDR3nt: TGTGCCAGCAGTAACAGGGGTGGCACTGAAGCTTTCTTT
abundance: -
j_gene: TRBJ1-1
v_gene: TRBV7-2
d_gene: TRBD1

CDR3aa: CASSVAAGANEKLFF
CDR3nt: TGTGCCAGCAGCGTAGCTGCAGGGGCTAATGAAAAACTGTTTTTT
abundance: -
j_gene: TRBJ1-4
v_gene: TRBV9
d_gene: -

CDR3aa: CASRDSYYGYTF
CDR3nt: TGTGCCAGTAGGGACAGTTACTATGGCTACACCTTC
abundance: -
j_gene: TRBJ1-2
v_gene: TRBV19
d_gene: -

CDR3aa: CASSQGTGAGKLFF
CDR3nt: TGCGCCAGCAGCCAAGGGACAGGGGCGGGGAAACTGTTTTTT
abundance: -
j_gene: TRBJ1-4
v_gene: TRBV4-1
d_gene: TRBD1

CDR3aa: CAIFAQREGRTDTQYF
CDR3nt: TGTGCCATCTTCGCCCAGCGGGAGGGCCGGACAGATACGCAGTATTTT
abundance: few
j_gene: TRBJ2-3
v_gene: TRBV6-4
d_gene: TRBD2

CDR3aa: CASSLLASGYEQYF
CDR3nt: TGTGCCAGCAGCCTCTTAGCGAGTGGGTACGAGCAGTACTTC
abundance: -
j_gene: TRBJ2-7
v_gene: TRBV7-2
d_gene: -

CDR3aa: CASTPGQGTDTQYF
CDR3nt: TGTGCCAGCACTCCGGGACAGGGAACAGATACGCAGTATTTT
abundance: -
j_gene: TRBJ2-3
v_gene: TRBV7-9
d_gene: TRBD1

CDR3aa: CASSEDTEQFF
CDR3nt: TGTGCCAGCAGTGAGGACACAGAGCAGTTCTTC
abundance: -
j_gene: TRBJ2-1
v_gene: TRBV2
d_gene: -

CDR3aa: CASRADGNTGELFF
CDR3nt: TGTGCCAGCAGAGCGGACGGGAACACCGGGGAGCTGTTTTTT
abundance: -
j_gene: TRBJ2-2
v_gene: TRBV6-4
d_gene: -

CDR3aa: CASSPLRTGDSPLHF
CDR3nt: TGTGCCAGCTCACCGCTCCGGACTGGGGATTCACCCCTCCACTTT
abundance: -
j_gene: TRBJ1-6
v_gene: TRBV18
d_gene: -

CDR3aa: CASSAQNTGELFF
CDR3nt: TGTGCCAGCAGCGCACAGAACACCGGGGAGCTGTTTTTT
abundance: once
j_gene: TRBJ2-2
v_gene: TRBV7-2
d_gene: -

CDR3aa: CASTAGGGGRTDTQYF
CDR3nt: TGTGCCAGCACCGCCGGTGGGGGGGGCCGCACAGATACGCAGTATTTT
abundance: -
j_gene: TRBJ2-3
v_gene: TRBV11-2
d_gene: -

CDR3aa: CASSGGTSGRAGEQYF
CDR3nt: TGTGCCAGCAGTGGTGGGACTAGCGGGAGGGCCGGCGAGCAGTACTTC
abundance: -
j_gene: TRBJ2-7
v_gene: TRBV2
d_gene: TRBD2

CDR3aa: CASSLGLTGTNTEAFF
CDR3nt: TGCGCCAGCAGCTTGGGTCTCACGGGTACGAACACTGAAGCTTTCTTT
abundance: -
j_gene: TRBJ1-1
v_gene: TRBV5-1
d_gene: -

CDR3aa: CASSYASSGGPSPRDF
CDR3nt: TGTGCCAGCAGTTATGCGTCGTCGGGGGGGCCGTCTCCGAGGGACTTC
abundance: few
j_gene: TRBJ2-5
v_gene: TRBV6-2/TRBV6-3
d_gene: TRBD2

CDR3aa: CASSQGSSGMNTEAFF
CDR3nt: TGTGCCAGCTCGCAGGGGAGTTCGGGTATGAACACTGAAGCTTTCTTT
abundance: -
j_gene: TRBJ1-1
v_gene: TRBV18
d_gene: -

CDR3aa: CAINSGDYTDTQYF
CDR3nt: TGTGCCATCAATAGCGGGGATTACACAGATACGCAGTATTTT
abundance: -
j_gene: TRBJ2-3
v_gene: TRBV10-3
d_gene: TRBD2

CDR3aa: CASSLFGGGGGYTF
CDR3nt: TGTGCCAGCAGCTTGTTTGGTGGAGGCGGTGGCTACACCTTC
abundance: -
j_gene: TRBJ1-2
v_gene: TRBV5-4
d_gene: -

CDR3aa: CASRDSLTGANVLTF
CDR3nt: TGTGCCTCCCGGGACTCCTTAACTGGAGCCAACGTCCTGACTTTC
abundance: -
j_gene: TRBJ2-6
v_gene: TRBV6-6
d_gene: -

CDR3aa: CASSLAGNGEAFF
CDR3nt: TGCGCCAGCAGCTTGGCAGGGAATGGTGAAGCTTTCTTT
abundance: -
j_gene: TRBJ1-1
v_gene: TRBV5-1
d_gene: -

CDR3aa: CASSLEGTSDNLYEQYF
CDR3nt: TGTGCCAGCAGCTTAGAGGGGACTAGCGATAACCTCTACGAGCAGTACTTC
abundance: -
j_gene: TRBJ2-7
v_gene: TRBV7-9
d_gene: TRBD2

CDR3aa: CSAPLGGGQETQYF
CDR3nt: TGCAGCGCTCCTTTGGGGGGGGGCCAAGAGACCCAGTACTTC
abundance: -
j_gene: TRBJ2-5
v_gene: TRBV29-1
d_gene: TRBD2

CDR3aa: CSVAVGQSNSNQPQHF
CDR3nt: TGCAGCGTTGCGGTTGGACAGTCAAATAGCAATCAGCCCCAGCATTTT
abundance: -
j_gene: TRBJ1-5
v_gene: TRBV29-1
d_gene: -

CDR3aa: CASSPIADRANGYTF
CDR3nt: TGTGCCAGCTCACCAATTGCGGACAGGGCCAATGGCTACACCTTC
abundance: -
j_gene: TRBJ1-2
v_gene: TRBV18
d_gene: TRBD1

CDR3aa: CASSYVRAGELFF
CDR3nt: TGTGCCAGCAGTTACGTGAGGGCCGGGGAGCTGTTTTTT
abundance: few
j_gene: TRBJ2-2
v_gene: TRBV6-2/TRBV6-3
d_gene: -

CDR3aa: CASSQGLAGANEQFF
CDR3nt: TGTGCCAGCAGCCAAGGACTAGCGGGGGCCAATGAGCAGTTCTTC
abundance: -
j_gene: TRBJ2-1
v_gene: TRBV3-1/TRBV3-2
d_gene: TRBD2